Sequencing of this T cell receptor (beta chain) was carried out in a study of T cells after yellow fever vaccination (dated by TCRdb to the late 2010s). For the wider study: The SMART-Seq v4 Ultra Low Input RNA kit was used to prepare libraries from fractions with low cell numbers. To track T-cell clones before and after primary and booster YFV17D yellow fever vaccination, bulk TCR alpha and beta repertoires were sequenced longitudinally. Two healthy male donors made up the cohort, one aged 18 to 29 years and the other aged 30 to 40 years. Blood was drawn at multiple timepoints before and after primary and secondary immunization, with bulk PBMC replicates and cell subsets isolated.

The CDR3 holds 15 amino acids from the cysteine to the phenylalanine. The entry retains the CDR3 DNA only, 45 bases that are in frame from base 1. At the junction V is shortened by 1 base and J by 0 bases, with 7 bases in between. The germline V gene (reference sequence) sets CDR1 to LGHDT and CDR2 to YNNKEL. This clonotype was detected only a few times. Its binding antigen is unknown. Nothing much larger sits one base from this clone, and base qualities are not available. Summary of the overall study and its limitations: Because only a couple of donors were included in the study, the extent to which the findings can be generalized is limited. After the booster, most of the clones that had expanded following primary vaccination were detected again (about 95% of CD4 and more than 85% of CD8), which suggests that memory was broadly maintained. Compared with the primary T-cell response, the secondary T-cell response was faster but weaker, reaching its peak on day 5 rather than on day 15. A small share of clonotypes was detected in both CD4 and CD8 compartments, with the overlap likely arising from convergent recombination. Computational filtering was needed because FACS-sorted repertoires could contain abundant contaminating clonotypes from the bulk population.

TCR cDNA was synthesized by 5'RACE template switching, through which a universal primer site and unique molecular identifiers were introduced. cDNA synthesis was primed from both the TCR alpha and TCR beta constant segments. Libraries were amplified in two PCR steps, with sample barcodes and sequencing adapters added in the second step. Sequencing of libraries was performed on Illumina HiSeq 2500 (2x100 bp) or NovaSeq (2x150 bp). The source study handled its data this way. MIGEC was used to demultiplex reads and collapse the reads into UMI consensus sequences, and MiXCR was used for V(D)J alignment. Using edgeR on replicate PBMC samples, clonotypes were called vaccine-responding if FDR was below 0.01 and the log2 fold change was above 5 up to day 15. Bulk clonotypes were assigned CD4 or CD8 identity according to which sequenced CD4 or CD8 repertoire held them at higher abundance. The public reads were reprocessed in TCRdb via fastp at Q25 and MiXCR, keeping in-frame beta chains. Rows merge per CDR3 protein into single entries with the most common DNA and genes. The V and J calls shown here were made by TCRdb, not taken from the authors' results. The sample includes more than 350,000 distinct CDR3 sequences, with 11% observed a single time. Of the sample, more than 15% falls within the top ten clones.

The treatment or condition tag for this specimen amounts to: live attenuated yellow fever vaccine strain. Two biological replicates of bulk PBMCs were collected at each blood-draw timepoint. A standard Ficoll-Paque protocol was used to isolate PBMCs from peripheral blood. TriZol was used to extract RNA from bulk PBMCs, from CD4 and CD8 fractions, and from dextramer-positive and dextramer-negative fractions. The chain is encoded by TRBV3-1 joined to TRBJ1-5, with the identity of the D gene unclear. The clonotype was recovered from a man between 18 and 29 years old who received the YFV17D yellow fever vaccine. The sample here was PBMCs, taken on the day of the first yellow fever vaccination. CDR3 sequence: CASSQGVGSNQPQHF. Here is the DNA: TGTGCCAGCAGCCAAGGCGTTGGTAGCAATCAGCCCCAGCATTTT. Reference TRBV3-1 and TRBJ1-5 genes cover what lies past the CDR3, so the full variable domain is DTAVSQTPKYLVTQMGNDKSIKCEQNLGHDTMYWYKQDSKKFLKIMFSYNNKELIINETVPNRFSPKSPDKAHLNLHINSLELGDSAVYFCASSQGVGSNQPQHFGDGTRLSIL.